This TCR beta chain emerged from a study of somatic mutations in cytotoxic T cells in rheumatoid arthritis. Overall study: Some V beta antibody-stained T-cell populations were flow-sorted at nearly 100% purity, including V beta1+ cells sequenced for TCRB.

A remark on this clone: Its antigen is not known.

The germline V gene encodes CDR1 SEHNR and CDR2 FQNEAQ (reference sequence). Germline trimming cut 4 bases from V and 3 bases from J; bases unmatched to any gene: 8. CDR3 length: 18 amino acids. TCRdb's copy holds only in-frame clones and misses some; the assay was immunoSEQ multiplex PCR. The data show more than 15,000 clones, about four fifths seen once. The investigators isolated CD4+ and CD8+ cells by positive magnetic bead selection and checked their purity by flow cytometry. Study-wide findings and caveats: No correction for multiple comparisons was applied to the slight TRBV07 underrepresentation in rheumatoid arthritis patients. For CD8+ T-cell clonality, rheumatoid arthritis patients and age-matched healthy controls did not differ significantly.

Sequencing was performed on CD8+ T cells sorted from blood. The rearrangement joins TRBV7-9 to TRBJ2-3; 15 nucleotides align to TRBD2. This TCR was sampled from an adult with rheumatoid arthritis. CDR3 DNA sequence: TGTGCCAGCAGCTCGGGACTAGCGGGGGGCGTTAAGACAGATACGCAGTATTTT. This sequence encodes CASSSGLAGGVKTDTQYF.